This T cell receptor beta chain was found in a study of cytomegalovirus exposure and HLA in healthy donors. The CDR3 has 15 amino acids. Germline V gene data show CDR1 as PRHDT and CDR2 as FYEKMQ (reference sequence). V dropped 5 bases and J dropped 4; count of bases not matched to a gene: 9. Only in-frame clones appear in the TCRdb table, and some are missing; sequencing was by immunoSEQ multiplex PCR. The sample carries 90,000 to 150,000 clones, approximately 87% recorded once. The chain carries TRBV13 and TRBJ2-3, with 7 bases matching TRBD1. The clonotype comes from a woman aged 18-29 years in good health and CMV-seropositive. The sample comprised PBMCs. CDR3 residues: CASSHWDSDSDTQYF. DNA of the CDR3: TGTGCCAGCAGCCACTGGGACAGCGATTCAGATACGCAGTATTTT. Drawing the rest from reference TRBV13 and TRBJ2-3, the complete variable domain is AAGVIQSPRHLIKEKRETATLKCYPIPRHDTVYWYQQGPGQDPQFLISFYEKMQSDKGSIPDRFSAQQFSDYHSELNMSSLELGDSALYFCASSHWDSDSDTQYFGPGTRLTVL.